The table lists the clone carrying this TCR beta chain with a few counts. Its antigen is currently unknown. This specimen belongs to a study of cytomegalovirus exposure and HLA in healthy donors. Across the whole study: Ancestry clustering placed 81% of approximately 370 genotyped donors in the Caucasian-associated cluster. Study-wide findings and caveats: Productive rates of about 87% or about 30% were seen for most TCR beta V segments in an earlier analysis. Presence/absence comparisons presumed near-even sequencing depth among donors. 87-base-pair reads could not separate some V segments, including TRBV6-2 and TRBV6-3.

PCR amplification relied on 60 Vbeta primers (plus 13 Jbeta primers). Generated by immunoSEQ multiplex PCR, the TCRdb table keeps only in-frame clones and is missing some. The sample records about 130,000 clones, 8% to 11% being singletons. Trimming left V 3 bases short and J 1 base short, with 6 bases between. Germline CDR1 is SQVTM and CDR2 is ANQGSEA. The CDR3 contains 13 residues. This chain connects TRBV29-1 to TRBJ2-2; unclear D gene. Sequencing used PBMCs. The receptor comes from a woman younger than 30 in good health and CMV-seropositive. The CDR3 here is CSVEAENTGELFF. The CDR3 coding sequence is TGCAGCGTTGAGGCAGAGAACACCGGGGAGCTGTTTTTT.